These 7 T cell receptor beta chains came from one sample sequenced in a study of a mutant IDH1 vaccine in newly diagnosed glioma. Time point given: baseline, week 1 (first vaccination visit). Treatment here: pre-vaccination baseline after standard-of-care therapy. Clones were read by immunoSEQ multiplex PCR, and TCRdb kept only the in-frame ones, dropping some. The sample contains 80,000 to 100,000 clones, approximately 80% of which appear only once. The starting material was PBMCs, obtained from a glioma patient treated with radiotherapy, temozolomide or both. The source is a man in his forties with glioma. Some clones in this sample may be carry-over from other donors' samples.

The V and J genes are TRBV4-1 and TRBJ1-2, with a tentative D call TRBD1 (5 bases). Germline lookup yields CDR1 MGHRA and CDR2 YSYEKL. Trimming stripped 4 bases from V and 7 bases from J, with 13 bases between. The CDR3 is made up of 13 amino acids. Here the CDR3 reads CASSLGPGRGYTF. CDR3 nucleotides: TGCGCCAGCAGCCTGGGACCTGGCCGTGGCTACACCTTC.

The CDR3 loop is CASSIRGGHMNTEAFF. CDR3 DNA: TGTGCCAGCAGCATCCGGGGTGGACACATGAACACTGAAGCTTTCTTT. This sequence joins TRBV13 and TRBJ1-1, with D possibly TRBD1 on 5 matching bases. V lost 5 bases, J lost 0 bases, and 16 bases lay in between. Germline CDR1 is PRHDT and CDR2 is FYEKMQ (reference sequence). The CDR3 runs 16 residues. Looking up the rest from reference TRBV13 and TRBJ1-1 gives the full variable domain: AAGVIQSPRHLIKEKRETATLKCYPIPRHDTVYWYQQGPGQDPQFLISFYEKMQSDKGSIPDRFSAQQFSDYHSELNMSSLELGDSALYFCASSIRGGHMNTEAFFGQGTRLTVV.

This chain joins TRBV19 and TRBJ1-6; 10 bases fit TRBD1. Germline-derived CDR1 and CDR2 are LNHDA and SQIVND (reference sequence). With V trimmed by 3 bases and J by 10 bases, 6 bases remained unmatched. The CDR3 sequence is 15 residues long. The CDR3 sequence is CASSINRDRGSPLHF. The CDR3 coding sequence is TGTGCCAGTAGTATCAACCGGGACAGGGGATCACCCCTCCACTTT. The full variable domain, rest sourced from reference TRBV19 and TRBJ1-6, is DGGITQSPKYLFRKEGQNVTLSCEQNLNHDAMYWYRQDPGQGLRLIYYSQIVNDFQKGDIAEGYSVSREKKESFPLTVTSAQKNPTAFYLCASSINRDRGSPLHFGNGTRLTVT.

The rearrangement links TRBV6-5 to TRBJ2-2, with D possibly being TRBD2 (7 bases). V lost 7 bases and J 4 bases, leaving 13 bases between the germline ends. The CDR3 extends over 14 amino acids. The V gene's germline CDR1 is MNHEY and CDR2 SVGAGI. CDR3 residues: CASKGGGTTGELFF. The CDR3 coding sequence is TGTGCCAGCAAAGGGGGGGGGACCACCGGGGAGCTGTTTTTT.

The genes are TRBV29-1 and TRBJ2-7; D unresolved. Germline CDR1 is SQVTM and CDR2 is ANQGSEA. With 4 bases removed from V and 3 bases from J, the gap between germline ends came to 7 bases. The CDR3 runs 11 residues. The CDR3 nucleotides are TGCAGCGTTGCATCAATCTACGAGCAGTACTTC. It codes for CSVASIYEQYF.

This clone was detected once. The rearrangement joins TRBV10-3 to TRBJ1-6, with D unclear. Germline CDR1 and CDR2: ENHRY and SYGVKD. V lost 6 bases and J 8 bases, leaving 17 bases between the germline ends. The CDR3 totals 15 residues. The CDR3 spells CAIRLQLTTDSPLHF. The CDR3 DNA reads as TGTGCCATCAGATTGCAGCTGACGACGGATTCACCCCTCCACTTT.

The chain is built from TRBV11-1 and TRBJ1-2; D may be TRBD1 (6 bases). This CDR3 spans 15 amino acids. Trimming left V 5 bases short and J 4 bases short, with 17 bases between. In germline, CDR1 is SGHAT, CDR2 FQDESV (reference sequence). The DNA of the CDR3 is TGTGCCAGCAGCGCCCCGGGACACGCCGCCTATGGCTACACCTTC. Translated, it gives CASSAPGHAAYGYTF.